Sequencing of this TCR beta chain was carried out in a study of OX40 agonist ivuxolimab in advanced cancers. In the study overall: Patients' therapy was ivuxolimab, an antibody that acts as an agonist of OX40 (CD134). The mean age was about 57 years, ranging from about 23 to 79, with under 90% of participants male. Findings and caveats of the study: Expanded clones were, on average, more numerous among CD8+ T cells than CD4+.

Libraries were prepared by immunoSEQ multiplex PCR; TCRdb keeps only in-frame clonotypes and omits some of them. The sample holds about 75,000 clones; 70% to 90% are singletons and the top ten take about a sixth. As concerns this clone: Antigen unknown.

After removal of 5 bases from V and 6 bases from J, the junction contained 6 bases not matched to a gene. This CDR3 has 14 residues. CDR1 is KGHSH, CDR2 LQKENI, per germline. With baseline, cycle 4 day 1, and cycle 7 day 1 as timepoints, blood was sampled. V gene TRBV18 combines with J gene TRBJ2-1, with 8 bases matching TRBD2. Sequencing was performed on CD4+ or CD8+ T cells sorted from blood, taken in a trial of the OX40 agonist ivuxolimab. The clonotype originates from an adult with an advanced solid tumor such as melanoma, head and neck, liver or kidney cancer. The CDR3 is CASSSWTSSNEQFF. CDR3 nucleotide sequence: TGTGCCAGCTCATCGTGGACTAGCAGCAATGAGCAGTTCTTC.